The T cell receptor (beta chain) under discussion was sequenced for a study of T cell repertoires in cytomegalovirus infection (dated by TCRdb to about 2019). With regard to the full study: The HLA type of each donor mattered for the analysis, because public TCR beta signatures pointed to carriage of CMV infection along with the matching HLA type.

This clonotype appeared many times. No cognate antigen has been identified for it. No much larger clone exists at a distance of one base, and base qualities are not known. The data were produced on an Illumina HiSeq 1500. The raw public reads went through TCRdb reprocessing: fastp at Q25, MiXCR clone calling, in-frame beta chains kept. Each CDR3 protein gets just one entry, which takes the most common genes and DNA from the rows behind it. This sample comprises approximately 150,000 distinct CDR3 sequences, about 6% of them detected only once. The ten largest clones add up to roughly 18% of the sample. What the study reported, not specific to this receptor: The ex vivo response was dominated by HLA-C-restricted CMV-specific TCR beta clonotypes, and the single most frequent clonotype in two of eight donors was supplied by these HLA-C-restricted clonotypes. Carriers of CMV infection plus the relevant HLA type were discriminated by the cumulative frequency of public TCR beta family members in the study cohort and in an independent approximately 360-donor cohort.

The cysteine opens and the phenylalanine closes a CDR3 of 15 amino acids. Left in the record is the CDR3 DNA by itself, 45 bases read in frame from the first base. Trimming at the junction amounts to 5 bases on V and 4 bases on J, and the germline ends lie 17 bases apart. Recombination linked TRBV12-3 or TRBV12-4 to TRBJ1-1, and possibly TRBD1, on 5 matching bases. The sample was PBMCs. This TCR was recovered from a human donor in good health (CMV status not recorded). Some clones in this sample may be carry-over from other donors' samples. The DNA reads TGTGCCAGCAGTCCCAGGGAGGGTCGGGGCACTGAAGCTTTCTTT. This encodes CASSPREGRGTEAFF.